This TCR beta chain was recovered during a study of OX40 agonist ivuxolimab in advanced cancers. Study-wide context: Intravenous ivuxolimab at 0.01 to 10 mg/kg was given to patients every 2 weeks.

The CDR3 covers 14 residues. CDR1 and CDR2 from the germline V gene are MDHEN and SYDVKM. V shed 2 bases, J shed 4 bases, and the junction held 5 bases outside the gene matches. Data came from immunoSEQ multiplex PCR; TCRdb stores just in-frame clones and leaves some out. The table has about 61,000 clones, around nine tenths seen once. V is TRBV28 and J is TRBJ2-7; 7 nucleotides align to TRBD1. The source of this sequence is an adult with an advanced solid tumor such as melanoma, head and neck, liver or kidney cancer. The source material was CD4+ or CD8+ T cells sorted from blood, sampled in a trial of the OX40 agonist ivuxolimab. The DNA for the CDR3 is TGTGCCAGCAGTTTAAGGGGGCGGTTTTACGAGCAGTACTTC. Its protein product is CASSLRGRFYEQYF. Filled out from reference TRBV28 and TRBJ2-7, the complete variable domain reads DVKVTQSSRYLVKRTGEKVFLECVQDMDHENMFWYRQDPGLGLRLIYFSYDVKMKEKGDIPEGYSVSREKKERFSLILESASTNQTSMYLCASSLRGRFYEQYFGPGTRLTVT.